The T cell receptor beta chain under discussion was sequenced for a study of post-analysis software for immune sequencing data. About the study: The patients showed relapsing-remitting, secondary progressive and progressive-relapsing multiple sclerosis courses.

Included in the TCR beta cDNA libraries were unique molecular identifiers. From around 1 to 10 million T cells, roughly 0.5 million cDNA molecules were obtained. TCRdb analysed the PCR reads with MiXCR anew, one entry per CDR3 protein. The table has some 690,000 distinct CDR3 sequences, 30% seen once. About this clonotype: Its antigen is currently unknown. A much more abundant neighbour one base away suggests this may be a read error.

Study-level findings and limits: Batch-matched samples strongly co-clustered by F measure. The study found significantly lower normalized Chao1 diversity in multiple sclerosis patients than in controls. Comparison of patients with controls showed four or five TRBV segments more frequent in patients, TRBV5-6, TRBV5-1 and TRBV20-1 among them.

CDR1 is SGHDT, CDR2 YYEEEE, per germline. Trimming removed 2 bases from V and 13 bases from J, with 16 bases in between. CDR3 length equals 13 residues. The sequence was collected from a girl aged 10 to 17 with multiple sclerosis. The sequencing input was blood. The chain couples TRBV5-6 to TRBJ2-4; unclear D gene. The CDR3 DNA sequence: TGTGCCAGCAGCTTCGTCGAGCGTCTGGAGCAGTACTTC. This gives the protein CASSFVERLEQYF.